This TCR beta chain was recovered during a study of T-cell memory formation after mild COVID-19. Study-level results: Day 15 to 85 contracting clones showed balanced CD4/CD8; day 15 to 37 expanders favored CD4+. Second-wave clones that peaked on day 37 lacked confirmed SARS-CoV-2 specificity. CD4+ contracting clones lay mainly in CM and EM, CD8+ ones in EMRA.

TCRdb independently ran MiXCR on the 5' RACE reads; one entry per CDR3 protein. Altogether roughly 350,000 distinct CDR3 sequences are present, over 20% being singletons, with the ten largest covering around 13%. Regarding this clonotype: Its antigen is unidentified.

CDR1 is MGHDK and CDR2 is SYGVNS in the germline V gene. The CDR3 runs 15 residues. The V segment lost 3 bases and the J segment 2 bases; nucleotides outside the gene matches: 6. Sequenced sample: PBMCs or a T cell subset sorted from them (not recorded which). This clonotype was obtained from an adult woman who had mild COVID-19 (a few samples of this study predate the infection). Cell type and time point are not known. V gene TRBV25-1 combines with J gene TRBJ1-1; TRBD1 matches 7 bases. Here the CDR3 DNA reads TGTGCCAGCAGTGATTATGGGACAGTAAACACTGAAGCTTTCTTT. It translates to CASSDYGTVNTEAFF.